This entry features one T cell receptor beta chain sequence. These data originate in a study of blood T cell repertoires in COVID-19. Study-wide background: Samples came from the United States, Italy and Spain, spanning acute and convalescent COVID-19.

In the source study's methods: Amplification of reference gene primers was used by the study to estimate nucleated cell counts. Data came from immunoSEQ multiplex PCR; TCRdb stores just in-frame clones and leaves some out. The DNA was the basis for D and trimming; V, J and clone size are from that table. The table has over 100,000 clones, approximately 91% seen once. V lost 5 bases to trimming and J lost 8 bases; unmatched junction nucleotides: 11. Germline V gene sequence: CDR1 SEHNR, CDR2 FQNEAQ (reference sequence). The CDR3 runs to 16 residues. This sequence joins TRBV7-9 and TRBJ2-1, with 11 bases aligning to TRBD2. The TCR sequence derives from a human donor in a cohort sampled during active COVID-19. The material sequenced was peripheral blood. The CDR3 loop reads CASSRNLAGGLDEQFF. Written as DNA, the CDR3 is TGTGCCAGCAGCCGGAATCTAGCGGGAGGCCTCGATGAGCAGTTCTTC.